This T cell receptor (beta chain) is drawn from a study of blood T cell repertoires in COVID-19. About the study: From T cells, B-cell-depleted T cells, or PBMCs came the material, which was cDNA or gDNA.

CDR3 length: 12 residues. In germline, CDR1 is SNHLY, CDR2 FYNNEI. Trimming cost V 4 bases and J 6 bases, with 7 bases left between them. In the authors' methods: Using reference gene primer amplification, nucleated cell counts were estimated. Here immunoSEQ multiplex PCR was the method, and the copy in TCRdb shows in-frame clones only, minus some. The DNA was the basis for D and trimming; V, J and clone size are from that table. Of about 210,000 clones in the sample, approximately 84% were seen once. Sequencing was performed on peripheral blood. The receptor was isolated from a woman in her 50s with active or convalescent COVID-19. This rearrangement joins TRBV2 to TRBJ2-1; unclear D gene. For the CDR3, the DNA is TGTGCCAGCAGTGTTTCGGGCAATGAGCAGTTCTTC. Protein sequence: CASSVSGNEQFF.